Presented here are 10 T cell receptor beta chains from one specimen sequenced in a study of blood T cell repertoires in COVID-19. Assay: immunoSEQ multiplex PCR; the TCRdb copy retains only in-frame clones and omits some. The table records some 140,000 clones, roughly three quarters of them present only once. The source material was peripheral blood. These receptors were collected from a woman in her 70s with COVID-19, enrolled during active disease.

This rearrangement joins TRBV18 to TRBJ1-6; D is perhaps TRBD1 (5 bases). Germline V gives CDR1 KGHSH, CDR2 LQKENI. The CDR3 sequence is 15 residues long. Trimming pared 2 bases from V and 10 bases from J, leaving 15 bases between. In DNA, the CDR3 is TGTGCCAGCTCACCATCCAAAGCGGGGGTCTCACCCCTCCACTTT. It specifies CASSPSKAGVSPLHF.

The genes are TRBV5-1 and TRBJ1-2; TRBD1 is a possible D gene (5 bases). In germline, CDR1 is SGHRS, CDR2 YFSETQ. The CDR3 is made up of 12 amino acids. V lost 0 bases and J 8 bases, leaving 8 bases between the germline ends. The DNA for the CDR3 is TGCGCCAGCAGCTTGGATAAGGGGGGCTACACCTTC. This translates into CASSLDKGGYTF.

V usage is TRBV5-1 and J usage is TRBJ1-2; unclear D gene. Trimming left V 0 bases short and J 4 bases short, with 7 bases between. This CDR3 comprises 13 residues. The germline V gene encodes CDR1 SGHRS and CDR2 YFSETQ. The chain's CDR3 is CASSLEAGYGYTF. The CDR3 nucleotides are TGCGCCAGCAGCTTGGAGGCAGGCTATGGCTACACCTTC.

This clone was detected once. The genes are TRBV2 and TRBJ2-2; D uncertain. CDR1 and CDR2 from the germline V gene are SNHLY and FYNNEI. V was trimmed by 5 bases and J by 6 bases, leaving 10 bases between them. This CDR3 is 13 amino acids long. This chain's CDR3 is CASSQITAGELFF. CDR3 in DNA: TGTGCCAGCAGTCAAATTACGGCCGGGGAGCTGTTTTTT.

A few counts support this clone. The J gene is TRBJ2-7, the V gene TRBV3-1 (or the pseudogene TRBV3-2); D is undetermined. The CDR3 totals 15 residues. Germline V lookup: CDR1 LGHDT, CDR2 YNNKEL (reference sequence). V was trimmed by 3 bases and J by 4 bases, leaving 16 bases between them. The CDR3 DNA reads as TGTGCCAGCAGCCACAGTTTACCGGGTTCGTACGAGCAGTACTTC. Encoded protein: CASSHSLPGSYEQYF.

J is TRBJ2-1 and V is TRBV5-1; possible D gene TRBD1, 6 bases. The V end was cut by 6 bases, the J end by 5 bases, with 18 bases between. The length of the CDR3 is 15 residues. Germline lookup yields CDR1 SGHRS and CDR2 YFSETQ. Here the CDR3 DNA reads TGCGCCAGCACCCGAGGGGGAGTGGGCGACAATGAGCAGTTCTTC. The encoded protein is CASTRGGVGDNEQFF. Based on the CDR3 plus reference TRBV5-1 and TRBJ2-1, the full variable domain is KAGVTQTPRYLIKTRGQQVTLSCSPISGHRSVSWYQQTPGQGLQFLFEYFSETQRNKGNFPGRFSGRQFSNSRSEMNVSTLELGDSALYLCASTRGGVGDNEQFFGPGTRLTVL.

The rearrangement joins TRBV3-1 (or the pseudogene TRBV3-2) to TRBJ1-2; D uncertain. The CDR3 is made up of 13 amino acids. Looked up from germline, CDR1 is LGHDT and CDR2 is YNNKEL (reference sequence). V was clipped by 7 bases and J by 1 base, with 10 bases between them. DNA for the CDR3: TGTGCCAGCATGGGCGCTAATAACTATGGCTACACCTTC. It encodes CASMGANNYGYTF.

This chain links TRBV6-6 with TRBJ1-2, with TRBD1 matching 7 bases. Germline CDR1 MNHNY, CDR2 SVGAGI (reference sequence). The CDR3 has 12 amino acids. V was pared by 4 bases and J by 8 bases, with 4 bases of the junction left unmatched. CDR3 nucleotides: TGTGCCAGCAGTTCTCAGGACAGGGGCTACACCTTC. Its protein is CASSSQDRGYTF.

The CDR3 here is CASTEGGASNEKLFF. CDR3 sequence (DNA): TGTGCCAGTACCGAGGGGGGGGCGTCTAATGAAAAACTGTTTTTT. V usage is TRBV19 and J usage is TRBJ1-4; a weak D match, TRBD1 (6 bases). This CDR3 is built from 15 residues. The V and J ends lost 7 bases and 3 bases respectively, with 15 bases between them. Germline CDR1 is LNHDA and CDR2 is SQIVND (reference sequence).

This chain uses TRBV30 with TRBJ1-3; 8 bases are shared with TRBD1. From germline, CDR1 is GTSNPN and CDR2 SVGIG (reference sequence). J was trimmed by 2 bases and V by 0 bases; bases with no gene match: 3. CDR3 length: 15 residues. The CDR3 here is CAWSVPTGAGNTIYF. In DNA, the CDR3 is TGTGCCTGGAGTGTTCCGACAGGGGCTGGAAACACCATATATTTT.